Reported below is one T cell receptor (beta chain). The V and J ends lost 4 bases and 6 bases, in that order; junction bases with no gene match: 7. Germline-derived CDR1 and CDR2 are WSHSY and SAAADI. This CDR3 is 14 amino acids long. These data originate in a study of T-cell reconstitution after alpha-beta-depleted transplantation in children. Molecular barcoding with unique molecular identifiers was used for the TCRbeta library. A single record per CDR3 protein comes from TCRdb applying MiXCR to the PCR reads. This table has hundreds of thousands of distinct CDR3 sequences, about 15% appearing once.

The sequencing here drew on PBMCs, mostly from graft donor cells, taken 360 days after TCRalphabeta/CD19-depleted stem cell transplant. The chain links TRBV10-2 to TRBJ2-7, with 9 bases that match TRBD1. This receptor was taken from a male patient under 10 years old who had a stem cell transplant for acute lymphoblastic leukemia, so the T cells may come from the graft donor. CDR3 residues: CASSAGTGIGEQYF. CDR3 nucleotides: TGCGCCAGCAGTGCCGGGACAGGGATAGGCGAGCAGTACTTC.